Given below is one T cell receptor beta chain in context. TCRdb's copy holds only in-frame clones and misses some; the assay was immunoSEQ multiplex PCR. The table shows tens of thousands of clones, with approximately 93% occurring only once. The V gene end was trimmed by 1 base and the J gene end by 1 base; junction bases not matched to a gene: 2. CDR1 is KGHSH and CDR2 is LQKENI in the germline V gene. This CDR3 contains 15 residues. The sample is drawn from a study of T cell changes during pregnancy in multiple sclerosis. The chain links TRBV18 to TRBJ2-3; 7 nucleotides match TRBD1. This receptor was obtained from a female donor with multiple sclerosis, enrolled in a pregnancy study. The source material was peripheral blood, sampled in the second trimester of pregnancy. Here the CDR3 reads CASSPLQGRTDTQYF. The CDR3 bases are TGTGCCAGCTCACCACTACAGGGGCGCACAGATACGCAGTATTTT.